This is a list of T cell receptor beta chains from one sample in a study of technical replicates of blood from a handful of donors. The protocol was immunoSEQ multiplex PCR, while the TCRdb copy is restricted to in-frame clones and leaves out a portion. Here the sample spans 70,000 to 85,000 clones, approximately 90% being singletons. The sample comprised T cells isolated from PBMCs. Receptors were obtained from a human donor in good health. CDR3s include the opening cysteine and the closing phenylalanine or tryptophan. A D gene is named only where the DNA matches it firmly. Not all rows give a size; the values are once, few, many and, for expanded clones, a class.

TRBV6-1	.	.	TRBJ2-3	CASSENGNGGPTSTQYF	TGTGCCAGCAGTGAAAATGGTAACGGGGGGCCGACGTCTACGCAGTATTTT
TRBV19	TRBD2	.	TRBJ2-4	CASSIGPGLARSKNIQYF	TGTGCCAGTAGTATAGGACCGGGACTAGCAAGGTCCAAAAACATTCAGTACTTC
TRBV4-1	.	.	TRBJ2-1	CASSQGWDSSYNEQFF	TGCGCCAGCAGCCAAGGCTGGGACTCGTCCTACAATGAGCAGTTCTTC
TRBV4-1	TRBD2	.	TRBJ2-1	CASSDDRGLADNEQFF	TGCGCCAGCAGCGACGACCGGGGACTAGCGGACAATGAGCAGTTCTTC
TRBV6-6	TRBD2	.	TRBJ2-3	CASSPKRGGRTDTQYF	TGTGCCAGCAGCCCTAAGCGGGGGGGCCGTACAGATACGCAGTATTTT
TRBV6-5	TRBD1	.	TRBJ1-1	CASYRGRYTEAFF	TGTGCCAGTTACAGGGGGCGGTACACTGAAGCTTTCTTT
TRBV20-1	TRBD1	.	TRBJ1-1	CSASRQGVAFF	TGCAGTGCTTCGCGACAGGGGGTGGCTTTCTTT
TRBV6-5	.	.	TRBJ1-4	CASSRQAINEKLFF	TGTGCCAGCAGCCGACAGGCGATAAATGAAAAACTGTTTTTT
TRBV11-3	.	.	TRBJ2-7	CASSFTGMPHEQYF	TGTGCCAGCAGCTTTACGGGAATGCCCCACGAGCAGTACTTC
TRBV19	.	.	TRBJ2-7	CASSIMGSGFYEQYF	TGTGCCAGTAGTATAATGGGTAGCGGATTCTACGAGCAGTACTTC
TRBV6-6	.	.	TRBJ1-5	CASSYSQGGSNQPQHF	TGTGCCAGCAGTTACTCACAGGGTGGGAGCAATCAGCCCCAGCATTTT
TRBV10-3	TRBD1	.	TRBJ1-1	CAISARQGDDTEAFF	TGTGCCATCAGTGCCAGACAGGGAGACGACACTGAAGCTTTCTTT
TRBV7-9	.	.	TRBJ1-2	CASSLTATLLSRGYTF	TGTGCCAGCAGCCTAACAGCCACCCTTTTATCGCGTGGCTACACCTTC
TRBV2	TRBD2	.	TRBJ2-5	CASRVGLAGVGETQYF	TGTGCCAGCAGGGTGGGACTAGCGGGGGTTGGGGAGACCCAGTACTTC
TRBV28	TRBD1	.	TRBJ2-7	CASSLRTGLPYEQYF	TGTGCCAGCAGTTTACGGACAGGGCTCCCCTACGAGCAGTACTTC
TRBV7-9	.	.	TRBJ1-2	CASSLTGGLWDGYTF	TGTGCCAGCAGCTTAACCGGCGGACTTTGGGATGGCTACACCTTC
TRBV7-6	.	.	TRBJ1-1	CASSLRPGENTEAFF	TGTGCCAGCAGCTTAAGGCCCGGGGAGAACACTGAAGCTTTCTTT
TRBV6-5	.	once	TRBJ1-1	CASSYLLAGIPEAFF	TGTGCCAGCAGTTACCTATTAGCCGGAATCCCTGAAGCTTTCTTT
TRBV28	TRBD1	.	TRBJ2-7	CASSSPQQGREQYF	TGTGCCAGCAGTTCACCCCAACAGGGGCGGGAGCAGTACTTC
TRBV7-9	TRBD2	.	TRBJ2-1	CASSLVAGGGLDEQFF	TGTGCCAGCAGCTTAGTAGCGGGAGGGGGATTAGATGAGCAGTTCTTC
TRBV7-9	.	.	TRBJ1-2	CASSFRGTVNF	TGTGCCAGCAGCTTTAGGGGCACAGTGAACTTC
TRBV5-1	TRBD1	once	TRBJ2-3	CASSSGGGTDTQYF	TGCGCCAGCAGTTCAGGGGGTGGCACAGATACGCAGTATTTT
TRBV10-2	.	.	TRBJ2-2	CASCGTNTGELFF	TGCGCCAGCTGCGGTACGAACACCGGGGAGCTGTTTTTT
TRBV29-1	.	.	TRBJ2-7	CSVVRVQGGYEQYF	TGCAGCGTTGTGCGGGTCCAGGGGGGCTACGAGCAGTACTTC